This T cell receptor (beta chain) was sequenced in a study of spatial heterogeneity in lung cancer. Study overall: Beta-chain sequences were consistently detected more often than alpha-chain sequences. Study-wide results and caveats: Blood showed ubiquitous tumor TCRs more often at resection than at routine follow-up.

The sample's time point: blood at routine non-recurrence follow-up after resection. The study sequenced unsorted whole RNA from tumor, nontumor lung or frozen PBMC. V lost 6 bases to trimming and J lost 7 bases, with 15 bases between them. Germline CDR1 and CDR2: SQVTM and ANQGSEA. CDR3 length equals 12 residues. All TCR cDNA molecules were individually tagged with a unique molecular identifier. TCRdb analysed the 5' RACE reads with MiXCR anew, one entry per CDR3 protein. The sample lists about 23,000 distinct CDR3 sequences, around 9.7% occurring once. This clonotype was seen repeatedly, ten times or more. The antigen remains unidentified.

The receptor was derived from a male donor with early-stage non-small cell lung cancer. The sequencing here drew on PBMCs, taken at follow-up. The V call is TRBV29-1, the J call TRBJ1-2, with a weak D call TRBD1 (6 bases). The CDR3: CSVALQGFGYTF. In nucleotides, the CDR3 is TGCAGCGTAGCCCTACAGGGTTTTGGCTACACCTTC.